These 7 T cell receptor beta chains were all obtained from the same sample, sequenced in a study of shared clonotypes between healthy human individuals. The repertoire was sequenced with immunoSEQ multiplex PCR; TCRdb's copy has only in-frame clones and lacks some. The sample includes just over 2,000,000 clones, 85% to 95% seen only once; the top ten take about 0.13%. The material sequenced was naive CD4+ T cells sorted from blood. Subset specified: CD45RA+ positively selected. Every receptor here comes from a man younger than 30 in good health.

The chain recombines TRBV9 with TRBJ1-3, with TRBD1 matching over 9 bases. Germline trimming cut 3 bases from V and 4 bases from J; bases unmatched to any gene: 2. The length of the CDR3 is 14 residues. CDR1 and CDR2 from the germline V gene are SGDLS and YYNGEE. The CDR3 sequence: CASSGGQGGNTIYF. The CDR3 coding sequence is TGTGCCAGCAGCGGGGGACAGGGCGGAAACACCATATATTTT.

This clone was detected many times. CDR3 residues: CASSLGVDLTQPQHF. CDR3 sequence (DNA): TGTGCCAGCAGCTTAGGGGTGGACTTGACTCAGCCCCAGCATTTT. The genes are TRBV7-2 and TRBJ1-5; D is unresolved. V was trimmed by 1 base and J by 6 bases, leaving 13 bases between them. Germline V CDR1 and CDR2: SGHTA, FQGNSA. The CDR3 totals 15 residues.

This clone was found once. The rearrangement links TRBV6-5 to TRBJ2-7; maybe TRBD2 (5 bases). Trimming shortened V by 2 bases and J by 1 base, and 12 bases separated the two germline ends. This CDR3 region has 15 residues. Germline V CDR1 and CDR2: MNHEY, SVGAGI. CDR3 bases: TGTGCCAGCAGTTACCGGGCTCCGGGATCCTACGAGCAGTACTTC. It translates to CASSYRAPGSYEQYF.

This chain's CDR3 is CASSPPGKVNYGYTF. CDR3 nucleotide sequence: TGTGCCAGCAGCCCGCCGGGGAAGGTTAACTATGGCTACACCTTC. The chain couples TRBV11-2 to TRBJ1-2; D not resolved. CDR3 length: 15 amino acids. Germline V gene sequence: CDR1 SGHAT, CDR2 FQNNGV. V was trimmed by 5 bases and J by 1 base, leaving 14 bases between them.

This clone was detected a few times. The chain recombines TRBV7-2 with TRBJ1-5; D possibly corresponds to TRBD1 (6 bases). The germline V gene encodes CDR1 SGHTA and CDR2 FQGNSA. Deletions cut 0 bases from V and 11 bases from J, with 17 bases between. The CDR3 totals 15 residues. Here the CDR3 reads CASSLAGQLSSTQHF. CDR3 bases: TGTGCCAGCAGCTTAGCGGGACAACTCTCGTCGACCCAGCATTTT.

V is TRBV2 and J is TRBJ2-7; D is undetermined. The ends were cut back, 7 bases at V and 4 bases at J, with 5 bases in the middle. The CDR3 runs to 10 residues. Germline-derived CDR1 and CDR2 are SNHLY and FYNNEI. CDR3 in DNA: TGTGCCAGCATAGGTTACGAGCAGTACTTC. This translates into CASIGYEQYF.

This clone showed up just once. CDR3 sequence: CASSFGVGGLIYEQYF. In DNA, the CDR3 is TGTGCCAGCAGCTTTGGGGTAGGAGGGCTCATCTACGAGCAGTACTTC. V usage is TRBV7-2 and J usage is TRBJ2-7, with D tentatively TRBD2 (6 bases). V shed 3 bases and J shed 3 bases, with 18 bases lying between them. Per germline, CDR1 SGHTA and CDR2 FQGNSA. This CDR3 contains 16 residues. The whole variable domain, remainder taken from reference TRBV7-2 and TRBJ2-7, is GAGVSQSPSNKVTEKGKDVELRCDPISGHTALYWYRQSLGQGLEFLIYFQGNSAPDKSGLPSDRFSAERTGGSVSTLTIQRTQQEDSAVYLCASSFGVGGLIYEQYFGPGTRLTVT.